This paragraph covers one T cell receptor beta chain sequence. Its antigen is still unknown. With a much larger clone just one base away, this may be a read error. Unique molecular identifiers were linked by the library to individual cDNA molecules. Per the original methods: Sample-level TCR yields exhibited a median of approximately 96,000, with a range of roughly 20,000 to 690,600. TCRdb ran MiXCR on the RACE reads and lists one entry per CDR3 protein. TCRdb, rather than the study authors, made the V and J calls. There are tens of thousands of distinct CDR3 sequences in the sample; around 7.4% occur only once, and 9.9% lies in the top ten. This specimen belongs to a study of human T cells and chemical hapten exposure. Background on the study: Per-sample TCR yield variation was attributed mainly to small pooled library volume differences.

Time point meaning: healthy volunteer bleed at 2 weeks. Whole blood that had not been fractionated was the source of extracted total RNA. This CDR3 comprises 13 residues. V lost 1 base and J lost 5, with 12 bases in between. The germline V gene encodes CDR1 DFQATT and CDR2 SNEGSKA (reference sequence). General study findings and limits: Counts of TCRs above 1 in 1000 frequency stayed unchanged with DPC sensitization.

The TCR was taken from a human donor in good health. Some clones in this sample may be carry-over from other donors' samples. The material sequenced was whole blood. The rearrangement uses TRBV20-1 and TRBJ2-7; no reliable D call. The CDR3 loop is CSARGGTDDEQYF. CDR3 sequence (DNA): TGCAGTGCTAGAGGGGGAACAGACGACGAGCAGTACTTC.